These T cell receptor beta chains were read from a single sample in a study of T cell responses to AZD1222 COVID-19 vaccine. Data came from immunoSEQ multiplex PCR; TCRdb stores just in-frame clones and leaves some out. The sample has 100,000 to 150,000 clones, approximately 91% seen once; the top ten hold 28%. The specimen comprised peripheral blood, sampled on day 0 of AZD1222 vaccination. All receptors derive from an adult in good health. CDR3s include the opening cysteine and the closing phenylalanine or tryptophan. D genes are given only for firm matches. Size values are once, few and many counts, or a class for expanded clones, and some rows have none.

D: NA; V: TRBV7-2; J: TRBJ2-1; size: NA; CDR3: CASSLPSVTKSYNEQFF; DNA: TGTGCCAGCAGCTTGCCTAGCGTGACTAAGTCCTACAATGAGCAGTTCTTC
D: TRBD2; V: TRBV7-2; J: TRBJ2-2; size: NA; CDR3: CASSSIAGGTGELFF; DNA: TGTGCCAGCAGCTCCATAGCGGGAGGCACCGGGGAGCTGTTTTTT
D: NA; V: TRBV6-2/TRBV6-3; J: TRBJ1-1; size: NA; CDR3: CASSLRVLLRTEAFF; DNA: TGTGCCAGCAGTTTAAGGGTCCTCCTGAGGACTGAAGCTTTCTTT
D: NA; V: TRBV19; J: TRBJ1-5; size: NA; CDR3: CASSIGQVNQPQHF; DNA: TGTGCCAGTAGTATAGGCCAGGTCAATCAGCCCCAGCATTTT
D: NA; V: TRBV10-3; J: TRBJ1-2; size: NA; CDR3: CAISESIRTNYGYTF; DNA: TGTGCCATCAGTGAGTCGATACGTACTAACTATGGCTACACCTTC
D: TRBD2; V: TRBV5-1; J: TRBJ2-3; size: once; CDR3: CASSIDSGAVDTQYF; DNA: TGCGCCAGCAGCATAGATAGCGGGGCTGTAGATACGCAGTATTTT
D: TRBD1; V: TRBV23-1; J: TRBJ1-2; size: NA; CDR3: CASSQSGGGGNGYTF; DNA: TGCGCCAGCAGTCAGTCAGGGGGAGGGGGCAATGGCTACACCTTC
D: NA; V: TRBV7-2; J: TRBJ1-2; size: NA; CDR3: CASSLDGTSNYGYTF; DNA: TGTGCCAGCAGCTTAGACGGGACAAGCAACTATGGCTACACCTTC
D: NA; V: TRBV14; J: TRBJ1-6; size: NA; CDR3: CASSLTDSLNSPLHF; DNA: TGTGCCAGCAGCTTAACGGACAGCCTTAATTCACCCCTCCACTTT
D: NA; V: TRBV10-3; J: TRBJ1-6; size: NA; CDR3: CAISEGTSSPLHF; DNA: TGTGCCATCAGTGAAGGGACATCATCACCCCTCCACTTT
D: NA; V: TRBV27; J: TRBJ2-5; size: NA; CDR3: CASSLSRGETQYF; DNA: TGTGCCAGCAGTTTGAGCAGGGGCGAGACCCAGTACTTC
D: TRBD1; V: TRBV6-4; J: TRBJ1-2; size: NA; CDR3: CASSRDRGVDGYTF; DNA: TGTGCCAGCAGTCGGGACAGGGGCGTGGATGGCTACACCTTC
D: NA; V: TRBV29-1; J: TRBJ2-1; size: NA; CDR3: CSVEHSPSFNEQFF; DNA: TGCAGCGTTGAACACAGTCCTTCCTTCAATGAGCAGTTCTTC
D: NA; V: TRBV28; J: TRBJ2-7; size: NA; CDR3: CASSLGRYEQYF; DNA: TGTGCCAGCAGCCTTGGCAGGTACGAGCAGTACTTC
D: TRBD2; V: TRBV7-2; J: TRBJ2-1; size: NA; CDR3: CASSPRTSGGAIEQFF; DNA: TGTGCCAGCAGCCCTCGGACTAGCGGGGGGGCTATTGAGCAGTTCTTC
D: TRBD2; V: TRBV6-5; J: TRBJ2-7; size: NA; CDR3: CASSYLAQRGYEQYF; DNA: TGTGCCAGCAGTTACTTAGCCCAGCGGGGCTACGAGCAGTACTTC
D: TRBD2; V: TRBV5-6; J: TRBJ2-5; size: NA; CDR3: CASSAGTSGEETQYF; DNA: TGTGCCAGCAGCGCCGGGACTAGCGGGGAAGAGACCCAGTACTTC